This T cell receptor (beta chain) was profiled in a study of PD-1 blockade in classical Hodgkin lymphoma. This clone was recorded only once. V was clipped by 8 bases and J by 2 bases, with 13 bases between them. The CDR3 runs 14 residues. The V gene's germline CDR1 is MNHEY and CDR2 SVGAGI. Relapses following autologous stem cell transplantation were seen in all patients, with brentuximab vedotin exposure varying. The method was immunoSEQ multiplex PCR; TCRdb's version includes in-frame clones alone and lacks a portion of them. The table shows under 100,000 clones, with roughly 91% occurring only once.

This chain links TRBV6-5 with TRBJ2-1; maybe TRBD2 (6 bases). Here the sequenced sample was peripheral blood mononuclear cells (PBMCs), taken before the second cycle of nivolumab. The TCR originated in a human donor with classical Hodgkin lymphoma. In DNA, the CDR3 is TGTGCCAGCGGCCGACTAGAGGCCTACAATGAGCAGTTCTTC. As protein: CASGRLEAYNEQFF.